This T cell receptor (beta chain) was captured in a study of cytomegalovirus exposure and HLA in healthy donors. Overall study context: Researchers previously reported finding roughly 120 million unique TCR beta sequences from some 180 million T cells. Study conclusions and caveats: For most TCR sequences rarity was the rule, although some public TCRs occurred in many donors.

Notes on this clone: The antigen remains undetermined.

The CDR3 consists of 15 residues. Germline V lookup: CDR1 SGHTS, CDR2 YDEGEE. Trimming stripped 7 bases from V and 6 bases from J, with 17 bases between. A multiplex PCR was run with 60 Vbeta primers and 13 Jbeta primers. This table comes from immunoSEQ multiplex PCR, and its TCRdb copy is limited to in-frame clones, with some not included. The sample carries about 170,000 clones, 75% to 90% recorded once. The V and J genes are TRBV5-8 and TRBJ1-6, with D possibly being TRBD1 (5 bases). This TCR was recovered from a male donor in good health and CMV-seronegative. Sequencing was done on a sample of PBMCs. The CDR3 spells CASSGGPGGNSPLHF. The CDR3 nucleotides read TGTGCCAGCTCGGGGGGACCGGGTGGTAATTCACCCCTCCACTTT.